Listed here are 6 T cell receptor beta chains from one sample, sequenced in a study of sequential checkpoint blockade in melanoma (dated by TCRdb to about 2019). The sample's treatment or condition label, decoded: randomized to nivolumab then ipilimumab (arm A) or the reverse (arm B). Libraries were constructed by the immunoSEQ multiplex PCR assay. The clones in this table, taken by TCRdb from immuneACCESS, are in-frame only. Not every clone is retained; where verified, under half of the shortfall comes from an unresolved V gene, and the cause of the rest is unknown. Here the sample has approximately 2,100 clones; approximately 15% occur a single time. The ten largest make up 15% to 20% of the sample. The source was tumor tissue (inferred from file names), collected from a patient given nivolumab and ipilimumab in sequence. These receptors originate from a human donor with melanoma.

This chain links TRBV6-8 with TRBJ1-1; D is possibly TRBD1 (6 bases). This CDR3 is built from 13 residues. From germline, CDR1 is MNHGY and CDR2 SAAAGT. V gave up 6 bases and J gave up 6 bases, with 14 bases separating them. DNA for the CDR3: TGTGCCAGCAGCCTCGAGGGGGGACCTGAAGCTTTCTTT. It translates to CASSLEGGPEAFF.

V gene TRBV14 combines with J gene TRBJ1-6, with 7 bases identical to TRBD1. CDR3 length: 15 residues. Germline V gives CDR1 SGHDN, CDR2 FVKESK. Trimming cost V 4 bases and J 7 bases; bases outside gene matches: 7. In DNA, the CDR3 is TGTGCCAGCAGCCGTAGGTCGGGACAGAATTCACCCCTCCACTTT. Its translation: CASSRRSGQNSPLHF.

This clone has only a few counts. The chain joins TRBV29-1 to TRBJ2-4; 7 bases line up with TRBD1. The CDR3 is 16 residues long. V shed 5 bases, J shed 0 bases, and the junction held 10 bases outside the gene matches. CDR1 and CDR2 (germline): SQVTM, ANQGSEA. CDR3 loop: CSVNTGTVRAKNIQYF. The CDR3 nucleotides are TGCAGCGTTAACACCGGGACAGTGAGAGCCAAAAACATTCAGTACTTC.

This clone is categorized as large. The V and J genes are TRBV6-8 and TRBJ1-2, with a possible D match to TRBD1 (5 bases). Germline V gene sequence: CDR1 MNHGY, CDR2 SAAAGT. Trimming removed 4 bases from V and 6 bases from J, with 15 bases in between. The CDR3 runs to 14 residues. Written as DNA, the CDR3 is TGTGCCAGCAGTTCAACTCATCCGACAGATGGCTACACCTTC. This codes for CASSSTHPTDGYTF.

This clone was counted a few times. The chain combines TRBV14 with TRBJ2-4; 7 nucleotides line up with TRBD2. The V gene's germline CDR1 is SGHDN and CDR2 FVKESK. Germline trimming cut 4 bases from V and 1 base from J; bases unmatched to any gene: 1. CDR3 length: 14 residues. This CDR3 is CASSLRGAKNIQYF. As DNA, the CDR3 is TGTGCCAGCAGCCTGCGGGGGGCCAAAAACATTCAGTACTTC.

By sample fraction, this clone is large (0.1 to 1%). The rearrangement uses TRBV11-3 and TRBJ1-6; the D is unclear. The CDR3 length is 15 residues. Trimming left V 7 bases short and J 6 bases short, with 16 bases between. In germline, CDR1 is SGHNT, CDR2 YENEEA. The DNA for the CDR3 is TGTGCCAGCACCCTCTCTAGGACCCCTAATTCACCCCTCCACTTT. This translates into CASTLSRTPNSPLHF.